Below, 3 T cell receptor beta chains from the same sample are listed, as sequenced in a study of OX40 agonist ivuxolimab in advanced cancers. Here immunoSEQ multiplex PCR was the method, and the copy in TCRdb shows in-frame clones only, minus some. The table includes 45,000 to 55,000 clones, about 86% detected once. Sequencing was performed on CD4+ or CD8+ T cells sorted from blood, taken in a trial of the OX40 agonist ivuxolimab. These receptor sequences come from an adult with an advanced solid tumor such as melanoma, head and neck, liver or kidney cancer.

The chain links TRBV6-5 to TRBJ2-3; perhaps TRBD1 as D (5 bases). Trimming shortened V by 0 bases and J by 4 bases, and 5 bases separated the two germline ends. Germline CDR1 and CDR2: MNHEY and SVGAGI. This CDR3 spans 13 amino acids. This CDR3 is CASSYSRADTQYF. The CDR3 region has the DNA TGTGCCAGCAGTTACTCCAGGGCAGATACGCAGTATTTT.

The chain carries TRBV28 and TRBJ2-7; D is perhaps TRBD2 (6 bases). CDR1 is MDHEN and CDR2 is SYDVKM in the germline V gene. The CDR3 covers 13 residues. V was pared by 6 bases and J by 5 bases, with 14 bases between. The CDR3 is CASRQGGGDEQYF. The DNA of the CDR3 is TGTGCCAGCAGGCAGGGAGGTGGGGACGAGCAGTACTTC.

This chain joins TRBV7-2 and TRBJ2-5; the D gene is possibly TRBD2 (6 bases). The length of the CDR3 is 15 residues. The V gene's germline CDR1 is SGHTA and CDR2 FQGNSA. V dropped 6 bases and J dropped 1 base, with 15 bases sitting between them. CDR3 nucleotide sequence: TGTGCCAGCAGTTCGGGACGGGGGATCCAAGAGACCCAGTACTTC. Translation: CASSSGRGIQETQYF.